This T cell receptor beta chain was profiled in a study of OX40 agonist ivuxolimab in advanced cancers. Whole-study context: In this trial design, patients received ivuxolimab intravenously at 0.01 to 10 mg/kg every 2 weeks. Past anti-PD-1, anti-PD-L1 or anti-CTLA-4 therapy was accepted, and approximately 37% had received some.

Per the germline V gene, CDR1 is MNHNS and CDR2 is SASEGT. The CDR3 length is 13 residues. J gave up 7 bases and V 7 bases, and 8 bases lay outside the gene matches. A word on this clone: Its specificity is not known.

Overall study findings and caveats: Individuals who were partial responders at 0.1-3.0 mg/kg had clonal expansion that ranked among the lowest. Researchers report that CD8+ T cells had, on average, more expanded clones than CD4+.

Method: immunoSEQ multiplex PCR; TCRdb's copy keeps in-frame clones and lacks some. The sample shows some 35,000 clones, around four fifths of them seen only once. The chain employs TRBV6-1 and TRBJ2-7; 9 nucleotides agree with TRBD2. The source material was CD4+ or CD8+ T cells sorted from blood, sampled in a trial of the OX40 agonist ivuxolimab. The sequence was obtained from an adult with an advanced solid tumor such as melanoma, head and neck, liver or kidney cancer. DNA of the CDR3: TGTGCCAGCACAGAGGGCCTAGCGGGAGAGCAGTACTTC. Translated, it gives CASTEGLAGEQYF.